A single sample is the source of the 29 T cell receptor beta chains below, sequenced in a study of cytomegalovirus exposure and HLA in healthy donors. PCR amplification relied on 60 Vbeta primers (plus 13 Jbeta primers). Generated by immunoSEQ multiplex PCR, the TCRdb table keeps only in-frame clones and is missing some. The sample shows fewer than 100,000 clones, around 82% of them seen only once. The sequencing sample was made of PBMCs. The origin of the receptors is a woman between 55 and 75 years old in good health and CMV-seronegative.

This clone was seen a few times. V usage is TRBV27 and J usage is TRBJ2-1, with D perhaps TRBD1 (6 bases). CDR3 length equals 14 residues. The ends were cut back, 2 bases at V and 2 bases at J, with 7 bases in the middle. Per the germline V gene, CDR1 is MNHEY and CDR2 is SMNVEV (reference sequence). The CDR3 bases are TGTGCCAGCAGTTTAAGGGGGACCTACAATGAGCAGTTCTTC. Translated: CASSLRGTYNEQFF.

The chain carries TRBV9 and TRBJ2-2; D call uncertain. The CDR3 has 13 residues. The germline CDR1 and CDR2 sequences are SGDLS and YYNGEE. The germline V and J ends were trimmed by 0 bases and 5 bases, with 5 bases remaining between them. This CDR3 is CASSVGVTGELFF. The CDR3 DNA reads as TGTGCCAGCAGCGTAGGAGTAACCGGGGAGCTGTTTTTT.

The CDR3 reads CASSYQGAGEQETQYF. The DNA for the CDR3 is TGTGCCAGCAGTTACCAGGGAGCGGGGGAACAAGAGACCCAGTACTTC. This chain links TRBV6-5 with TRBJ2-5; 8 positions match TRBD2. The V gene end was trimmed by 2 bases and the J gene end by 2 bases; junction bases not matched to a gene: 7. Germline V gives CDR1 MNHEY, CDR2 SVGAGI. This CDR3 contains 16 residues.

The chain carries TRBV2 and TRBJ2-5, with 7 bases fitting TRBD1. The trim removed 6 bases at V and 3 bases at J, leaving 10 bases unmatched. The CDR3 spans 15 residues. From germline, CDR1 is SNHLY and CDR2 FYNNEI. The CDR3 nucleotides are TGTGCCAGCAGGACAGGGCCCACAATGGAAGAGACCCAGTACTTC. Residues: CASRTGPTMEETQYF.

The genes are TRBV20-1 and TRBJ2-3, with 7 bases aligning to TRBD2. The germline CDR1 and CDR2 sequences are DFQATT and SNEGSKA (reference sequence). This CDR3 has 11 residues. V shed 6 bases, J shed 5 bases, and the junction held 2 bases outside the gene matches. The DNA of the CDR3 is TGCAGTGCGGAGCGGGAAGATACGCAGTATTTT. The encoded protein is CSAEREDTQYF.

In this sample, this clone turned up a few times. The rearrangement joins TRBV19 to TRBJ2-3; 7 bases match TRBD1. The CDR3 contains 13 residues. With 8 bases clipped from V and 1 base from J, the junction kept 3 bases outside the gene matches. Germline V CDR1 and CDR2: LNHDA, SQIVND (reference sequence). CDR3 nucleotides: TGTGCCAGTGTCGGACAGGGCACAGATACGCAGTATTTT. Its translation is CASVGQGTDTQYF.

This clone was seen a handful of times. In nucleotides, the CDR3 is TGTGCCAGCAGTTACTCCATTTCAGGGGAGGGTTCACCCCTCCACTTT. It translates to CASSYSISGEGSPLHF. J is TRBJ1-6 and V is TRBV6-5, with D possibly being TRBD1 (6 bases). CDR1 and CDR2 from the germline V gene are MNHEY and SVGAGI. The CDR3 covers 16 residues. Trimming took off 0 bases at V and 9 bases at J, with 15 bases between the two ends.

V is TRBV4-3 and J is TRBJ2-2; TRBD2 matches at 10 bases. Germline CDR1 and CDR2: LGHNA and YSLEER. The CDR3 is 14 amino acids. The J segment lost 7 bases and the V segment lost 1 base, leaving 0 bases of the junction unmatched. For the CDR3, the DNA is TGCGCCAGCAGCCAAGCTAGCGGGGGCGGGGAGCTGTTTTTT. Amino acid sequence: CASSQASGGGELFF.

This chain links TRBV29-1 with TRBJ1-4; unclear D gene. This CDR3 comprises 14 residues. Germline-derived CDR1 and CDR2 are SQVTM and ANQGSEA. Deletions cut 7 bases from V and 8 bases from J, with 20 bases between. The CDR3 DNA reads as TGCAGCGCGGGTGGCGATTCGGGAGAGGAAAAACTGTTTTTT. It is translated as CSAGGDSGEEKLFF.

The chain links TRBV15 to TRBJ2-3; D unresolved. The CDR3 is 13 amino acids. The V gene's germline CDR1 is LNHNV and CDR2 YYDKDF (reference sequence). Trimming cost V 1 base and J 6 bases, with 8 bases left between them. The CDR3 nucleotides read TGTGCCACCAGCAGAGGTTCCTACGATACGCAGTATTTT. Translating it yields CATSRGSYDTQYF.

V gene TRBV27 combines with J gene TRBJ2-7; D uncertain. V lost 6 bases to trimming and J lost 2 bases, with 14 bases between them. Germline assignment: CDR1 MNHEY and CDR2 SMNVEV (reference sequence). The CDR3 is 14 residues long. The CDR3 is CASSLSALAYEQYF. CDR3 nucleotides: TGTGCCAGCAGCCTTTCGGCGCTAGCCTACGAGCAGTACTTC.

This clone was seen a single time. The chain is built from TRBV19 and TRBJ2-3; 7 nucleotides match TRBD1. The germline V gene encodes CDR1 LNHDA and CDR2 SQIVND (reference sequence). CDR3 length equals 14 residues. After removal of 6 bases from V and 4 bases from J, the junction contained 7 bases not matched to a gene. The CDR3 spells CASSTTGFADTQYF. DNA of the CDR3: TGTGCCAGTAGCACGACAGGGTTCGCAGATACGCAGTATTTT.

This clone was detected once. The chain recombines TRBV23-1 with TRBJ1-5; 7 nucleotides line up with TRBD1. TRBV23-1 is identified as an open reading frame with a role that is uncertain. The CDR3 runs to 14 residues. J was trimmed by 4 bases and V by 6 bases; bases with no gene match: 6. The CDR3 region has the DNA TGCGCCAGCAGGACCGGGACAGCGAATCAGCCCCAGCATTTT. This gives the protein CASRTGTANQPQHF.

The chain carries TRBV6-1 and TRBJ2-3; D call uncertain. Germline loops: CDR1 MNHNS, CDR2 SASEGT. The ends were cut back, 1 base at V and 2 bases at J, with 13 bases in the middle. CDR3 length: 16 residues. The CDR3 sequence is CASSEVVGEITDTQYF. Written as DNA, the CDR3 is TGTGCCAGCAGTGAAGTTGTGGGCGAGATCACAGATACGCAGTATTTT.

The table lists this clone with a few counts. The rearrangement links TRBV6-5 to TRBJ1-1; 7 nucleotides agree with TRBD1. The CDR3 spans 16 residues. J was trimmed by 1 base and V by 0 bases; bases with no gene match: 5. The germline V gene encodes CDR1 MNHEY and CDR2 SVGAGI. The DNA of the CDR3 is TGTGCCAGCAGTTACTCAGGCGAGGGGGCGAACACTGAAGCTTTCTTT. Translated, it gives CASSYSGEGANTEAFF.

V is TRBV6-1 and J is TRBJ2-7, with D perhaps TRBD1 (7 bases). Deletions cut 6 bases from V and 5 bases from J, with 17 bases between. CDR3 length: 14 residues. Germline assignment: CDR1 MNHNS and CDR2 SASEGT. CDR3 bases: TGTGCCAGCAGCGTTAGGGGGCGGGGCGACGAGCAGTACTTC. Protein: CASSVRGRGDEQYF.

This clone was observed a few times. The chain uses TRBV6-5 and TRBJ2-1; D may be TRBD2 (5 bases). Germline CDR1 is MNHEY and CDR2 is SVGAGI. V lost 6 bases, J lost 10 bases, and 13 bases lay in between. There are 12 residues in the CDR3. The CDR3 DNA follows: TGTGCCAGCAGGTGGCATGGCGGGGAGCAGTTCTTC. Translating it yields CASRWHGGEQFF.

This clone has a handful of counts. CDR3 DNA: TGTGCCAGCAGCACTCTGACTCGTGATGAGCAGTTCTTC. The encoded protein is CASSTLTRDEQFF. The V gene is TRBV14, the J gene TRBJ2-1; D not resolved. CDR3 length: 13 amino acids. Germline CDR1 SGHDN, CDR2 FVKESK. Trimming cost V 5 bases and J 8 bases, with 13 bases left between them.

This clone was seen only a few times. CDR3 coding DNA: TGTGCCAGCAGCTACCGGACCCAACGGGGGCAGTTCTTC. Its protein is CASSYRTQRGQFF. J is TRBJ2-1 and V is TRBV5-6; possibly TRBD2 for D (5 bases). V lost 3 bases and J lost 12, with 16 bases in between. Germline loops: CDR1 SGHDT, CDR2 YYEEEE. CDR3 size: 13 residues. The full variable domain, with the rest looked up from reference TRBV5-6 and TRBJ2-1, is DAGVTQSPTHLIKTRGQQVTLRCSPKSGHDTVSWYQQALGQGPQFIFQYYEEEERQRGNFPDRFSGHQFPNYSSELNVNALLLGDSALYLCASSYRTQRGQFFGPGTRLTVL.

The V call is TRBV6-5, the J call TRBJ2-1; 9 bases are a match to TRBD1. CDR3 length: 15 amino acids. Germline V lookup: CDR1 MNHEY, CDR2 SVGAGI. J lost 8 bases, V lost 2 bases, and 7 bases had no gene match. The CDR3 coding sequence is TGTGCCAGCAGTTACCGGGACAGGGCGGTCTATGAGCAGTTCTTC. Its protein product is CASSYRDRAVYEQFF.

A few counts support this clone. The DNA for the CDR3 is TGCGCCAGCAGCTTGTTTGACACGGAAAGCTATGGCTACACCTTC. Its translation is CASSLFDTESYGYTF. The chain joins TRBV5-1 to TRBJ1-2; D uncertain. V was shortened by 1 base and J by 4 bases, with 14 bases between the two germline ends. The CDR3 extends over 15 amino acids. Germline V CDR1 and CDR2: SGHRS, YFSETQ. Full variable domain (missing parts from reference TRBV5-1 and TRBJ1-2): KAGVTQTPRYLIKTRGQQVTLSCSPISGHRSVSWYQQTPGQGLQFLFEYFSETQRNKGNFPGRFSGRQFSNSRSEMNVSTLELGDSALYLCASSLFDTESYGYTFGSGTRLTVV.

A single count supports this clone. The gene calls are TRBV10-3 and TRBJ1-2; 8 nucleotides match TRBD1. Unmatched junction bases numbered 14, after V lost 10 bases and J lost 4 bases. Per the germline V gene, CDR1 is ENHRY and CDR2 is SYGVKD. This CDR3 is 15 amino acids long. The CDR3 DNA reads TGTGCCACCGCGTCGGACAGGGTACTTGTCTATGGCTACACCTTC. Residues: CATASDRVLVYGYTF.

V and J are TRBV7-8 and TRBJ1-2; 12 nucleotides match TRBD1. Germline V gene data show CDR1 as SGHVS and CDR2 as FQNEAQ. This CDR3 has 15 amino acids. V was clipped by 0 bases and J by 8 bases; unmatched bases: 4. The CDR3: CASSLAGQGAEGYTF. Here the CDR3 DNA reads TGTGCCAGCAGCTTAGCGGGACAGGGGGCTGAGGGCTACACCTTC.

The CDR3 coding sequence is TGTGCCGGGGGGGGTACGAGTGAGCAGTTCTTC. Its protein product is CAGGGTSEQFF. The rearrangement uses TRBV28 and TRBJ2-1; 7 bases agree with TRBD2. With V trimmed by 11 bases and J by 9 bases, 7 bases remained unmatched. The CDR3 length is 11 residues. Germline CDR1 is MDHEN and CDR2 is SYDVKM.

In its sample, this clone was seen once. The chain has TRBV6-1 and TRBJ2-7; weak D call: TRBD2 (6 bases). This CDR3 has 14 residues. Trimming took 2 bases from V and 0 from J, leaving 8 bases between them. Germline V gives CDR1 MNHNS, CDR2 SASEGT. CDR3 loop: CASSELGGSYEQYF. The CDR3 DNA follows: TGTGCCAGCAGTGAATTGGGGGGCTCCTACGAGCAGTACTTC.

This clone was observed a handful of times. The chain has TRBV2 and TRBJ2-7, with D perhaps TRBD2 (6 bases). The V end was cut by 3 bases, the J end by 2 bases, with 14 bases between. Germline values: CDR1 SNHLY, CDR2 FYNNEI. This CDR3 region has 15 residues. CDR3 amino acids: CASSDGAGTAYEQYF. In nucleotides, the CDR3 is TGTGCCAGCAGTGATGGGGCGGGGACTGCCTACGAGCAGTACTTC.

The chain carries TRBV7-9 and TRBJ1-4; no clear D gene. The CDR3 contains 14 residues. V was cut by 2 bases and J by 8 bases, with 12 bases left in between. Germline V gene lookup returns CDR1 SEHNR and CDR2 FQNEAQ (reference sequence). Written as DNA, the CDR3 is TGTGCCAGCAGCTTACCGGGAGTTTCCGAAAAACTGTTTTTT. Translation: CASSLPGVSEKLFF.

The rearrangement joins TRBV7-9 to TRBJ2-7, with 8 bases matching TRBD1. From germline, CDR1 is SEHNR and CDR2 FQNEAQ (reference sequence). The trim removed 5 bases at V and 6 bases at J, leaving 12 bases unmatched. CDR3 length equals 15 residues. The CDR3, as DNA: TGTGCCAGCAGCCGTTTCGGGACAGGCCCGAGCGAGCAGTACTTC. Translated, it gives CASSRFGTGPSEQYF.

With respect to this clone: One junction end disagrees with the germline gene, perhaps due to a read error. The CDR3 here is CATSGERGLSYEQYF. The CDR3 coding sequence is TGTGCCACCAGCGGAGAGCGGGGATTGTCCTACGAGCAGTACTTC. The chain couples TRBV15 to TRBJ2-7; TRBD2 agrees at 7 bases. The CDR3 consists of 15 residues. Germline-derived CDR1 and CDR2 are LNHNV and YYDKDF (reference sequence).